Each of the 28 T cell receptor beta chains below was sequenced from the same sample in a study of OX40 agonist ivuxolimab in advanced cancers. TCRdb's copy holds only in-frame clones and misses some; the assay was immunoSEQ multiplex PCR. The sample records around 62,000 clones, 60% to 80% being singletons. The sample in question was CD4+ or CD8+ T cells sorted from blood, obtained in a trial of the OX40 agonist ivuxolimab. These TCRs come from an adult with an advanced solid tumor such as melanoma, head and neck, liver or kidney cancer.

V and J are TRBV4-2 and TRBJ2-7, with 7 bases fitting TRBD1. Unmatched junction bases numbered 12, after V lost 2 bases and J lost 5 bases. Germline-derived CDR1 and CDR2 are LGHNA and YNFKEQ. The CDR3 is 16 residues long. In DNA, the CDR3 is TGTGCCAGCAGCCAACAGTACCGAGGACAGGCCCACGAGCAGTACTTC. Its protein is CASSQQYRGQAHEQYF.

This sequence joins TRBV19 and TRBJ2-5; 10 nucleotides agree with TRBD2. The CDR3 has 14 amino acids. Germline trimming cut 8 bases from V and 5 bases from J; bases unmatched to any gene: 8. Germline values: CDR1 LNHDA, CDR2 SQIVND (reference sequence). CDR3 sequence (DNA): TGTGCCAGTGGAGCTAGCGGGGGAGAGGAGACCCAGTACTTC. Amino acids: CASGASGGEETQYF.

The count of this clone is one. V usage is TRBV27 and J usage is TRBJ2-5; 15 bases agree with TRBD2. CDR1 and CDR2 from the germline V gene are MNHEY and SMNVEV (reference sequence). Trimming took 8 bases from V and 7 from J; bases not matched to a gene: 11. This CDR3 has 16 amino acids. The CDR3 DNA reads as TGTGCCAGCCAGGGACTAGCGGGAGGTGCCGGGGGGACCCAGTACTTC. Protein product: CASQGLAGGAGGTQYF.

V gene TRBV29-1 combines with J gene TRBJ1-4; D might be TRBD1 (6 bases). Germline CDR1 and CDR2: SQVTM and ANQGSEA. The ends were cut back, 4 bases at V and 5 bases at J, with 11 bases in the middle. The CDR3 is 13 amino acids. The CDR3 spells CSVGTDANEKLFF. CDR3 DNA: TGCAGCGTTGGGACAGATGCGAATGAAAAACTGTTTTTT.

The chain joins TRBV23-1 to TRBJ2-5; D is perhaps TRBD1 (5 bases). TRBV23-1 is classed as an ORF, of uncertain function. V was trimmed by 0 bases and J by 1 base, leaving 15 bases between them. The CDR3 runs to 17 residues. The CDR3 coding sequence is TGCGCCAGCAGTCAATCCCCTCATACGCAGGGCCAAGAGACCCAGTACTTC. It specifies CASSQSPHTQGQETQYF.

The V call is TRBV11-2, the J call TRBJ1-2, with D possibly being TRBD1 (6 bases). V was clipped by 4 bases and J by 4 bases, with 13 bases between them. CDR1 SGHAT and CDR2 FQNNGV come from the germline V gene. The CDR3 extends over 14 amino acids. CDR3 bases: TGTGCCAGCAGCTCACCAGGGGCTAGCTATGGCTACACCTTC. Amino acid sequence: CASSSPGASYGYTF.

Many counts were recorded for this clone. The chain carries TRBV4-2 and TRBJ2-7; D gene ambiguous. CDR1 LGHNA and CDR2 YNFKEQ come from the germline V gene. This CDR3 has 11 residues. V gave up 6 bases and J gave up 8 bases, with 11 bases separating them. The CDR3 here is CASSPGFKQYF. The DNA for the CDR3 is TGTGCCAGCAGTCCCGGCTTCAAGCAGTACTTC.

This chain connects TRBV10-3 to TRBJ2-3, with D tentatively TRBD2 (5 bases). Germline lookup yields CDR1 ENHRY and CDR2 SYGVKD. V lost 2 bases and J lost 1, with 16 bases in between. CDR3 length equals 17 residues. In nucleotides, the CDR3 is TGTGCCATCAGTGAGACACTATCCGGGAAGCGCACAGATACGCAGTATTTT. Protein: CAISETLSGKRTDTQYF.

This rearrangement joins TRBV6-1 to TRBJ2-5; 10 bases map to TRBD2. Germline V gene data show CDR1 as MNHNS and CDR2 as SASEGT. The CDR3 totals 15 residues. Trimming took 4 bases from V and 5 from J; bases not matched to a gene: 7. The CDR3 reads CASSVIAGGWETQYF. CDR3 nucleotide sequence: TGTGCCAGCAGTGTAATAGCGGGAGGCTGGGAGACCCAGTACTTC.

The CDR3 DNA reads TGTGCCAGCAGTACAGGGGGCGATGAGCAGTTCTTC. It yields the protein CASSTGGDEQFF. This chain links TRBV6-1 with TRBJ2-1, with 9 nucleotides matching TRBD1. This CDR3 spans 12 amino acids. Germline CDR1 MNHNS, CDR2 SASEGT. Germline trimming cut 5 bases from V and 8 bases from J; bases unmatched to any gene: 1.

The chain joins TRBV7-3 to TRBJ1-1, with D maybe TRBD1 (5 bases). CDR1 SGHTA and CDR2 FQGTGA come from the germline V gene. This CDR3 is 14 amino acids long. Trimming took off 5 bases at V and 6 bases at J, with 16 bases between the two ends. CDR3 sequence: CASSPGRERSEAFF. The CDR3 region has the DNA TGTGCCAGCAGCCCTGGCAGGGAGAGGTCTGAAGCTTTCTTT. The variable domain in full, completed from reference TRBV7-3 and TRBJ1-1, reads GAGVSQTPSNKVTEKGKYVELRCDPISGHTALYWYRQSLGQGPEFLIYFQGTGAADDSGLPNDRFFAVRPEGSVSTLKIQRTERGDSAVYLCASSPGRERSEAFFGQGTRLTVV.

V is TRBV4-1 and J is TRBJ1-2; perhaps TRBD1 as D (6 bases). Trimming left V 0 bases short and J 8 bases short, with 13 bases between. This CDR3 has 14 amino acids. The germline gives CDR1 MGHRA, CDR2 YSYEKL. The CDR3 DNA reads TGCGCCAGCAGCCAAGAGGGACACAGGATGGGCTACACCTTC. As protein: CASSQEGHRMGYTF.

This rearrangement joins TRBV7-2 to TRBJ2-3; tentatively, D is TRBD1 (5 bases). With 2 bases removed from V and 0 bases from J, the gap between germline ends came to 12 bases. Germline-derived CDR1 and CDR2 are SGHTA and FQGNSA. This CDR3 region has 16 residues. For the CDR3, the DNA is TGTGCCAGCAGCTTACAAGGGGCCAGAAGCACAGATACGCAGTATTTT. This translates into CASSLQGARSTDTQYF.

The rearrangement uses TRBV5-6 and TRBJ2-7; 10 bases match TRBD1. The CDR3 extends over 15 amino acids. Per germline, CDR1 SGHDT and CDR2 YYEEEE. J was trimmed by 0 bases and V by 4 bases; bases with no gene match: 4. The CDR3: CASSRRDRGSYEQYF. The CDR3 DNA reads TGTGCCAGCAGCAGACGGGACAGGGGCTCCTACGAGCAGTACTTC.

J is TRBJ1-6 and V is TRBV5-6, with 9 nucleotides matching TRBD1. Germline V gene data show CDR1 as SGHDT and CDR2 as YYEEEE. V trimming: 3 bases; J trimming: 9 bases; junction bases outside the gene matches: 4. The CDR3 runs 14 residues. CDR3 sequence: CASSYRDRASPLHF. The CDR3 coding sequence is TGTGCCAGCAGCTACCGGGACAGGGCTTCACCCCTCCACTTT.

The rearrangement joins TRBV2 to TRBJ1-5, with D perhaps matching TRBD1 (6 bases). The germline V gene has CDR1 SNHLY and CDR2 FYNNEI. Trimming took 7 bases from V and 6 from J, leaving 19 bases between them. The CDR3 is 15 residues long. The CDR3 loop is CASTSGGGMGQPQHF. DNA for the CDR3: TGTGCCAGCACCTCAGGAGGGGGGATGGGTCAGCCCCAGCATTTT.

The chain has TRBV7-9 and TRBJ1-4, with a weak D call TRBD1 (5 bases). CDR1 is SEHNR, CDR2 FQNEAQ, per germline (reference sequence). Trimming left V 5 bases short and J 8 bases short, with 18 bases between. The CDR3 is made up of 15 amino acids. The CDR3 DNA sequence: TGTGCCAGCAGCCCACCTGGGGCTGTTTGGGAAAAACTGTTTTTT. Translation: CASSPPGAVWEKLFF. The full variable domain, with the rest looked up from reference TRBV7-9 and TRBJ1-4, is DTGVSQNPRHKITKRGQNVTFRCDPISEHNRLYWYRQTLGQGPEFLTYFQNEAQLEKSRLLSDRFSAERPKGSFSTLEIQRTEQGDSAMYLCASSPPGAVWEKLFFGSGTQLSVL.

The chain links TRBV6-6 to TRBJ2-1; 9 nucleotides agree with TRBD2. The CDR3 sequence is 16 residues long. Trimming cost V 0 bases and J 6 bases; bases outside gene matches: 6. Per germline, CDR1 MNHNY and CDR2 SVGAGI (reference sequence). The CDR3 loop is CASSYSTPAGGNEQFF. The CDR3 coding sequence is TGTGCCAGCAGTTACTCGACTCCAGCGGGGGGCAATGAGCAGTTCTTC.

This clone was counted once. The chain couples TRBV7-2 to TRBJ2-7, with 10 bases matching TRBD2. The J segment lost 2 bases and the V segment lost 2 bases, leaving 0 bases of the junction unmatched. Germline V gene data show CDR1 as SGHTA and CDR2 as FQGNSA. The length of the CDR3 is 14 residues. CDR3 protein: CASSLLAGAYEQYF. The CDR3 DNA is TGTGCCAGCAGCTTACTAGCGGGGGCCTACGAGCAGTACTTC.

The CDR3 nucleotides read TGTGCCAGCACCATCCGGGAGCGGGGGCCAACTAACTACAATGAGCAGTTCTTC. This gives the protein CASTIRERGPTNYNEQFF. The chain carries TRBV2 and TRBJ2-1; 8 bases align to TRBD2. This CDR3 spans 18 amino acids. Germline V CDR1 and CDR2: SNHLY, FYNNEI. J was trimmed by 3 bases and V by 7 bases; bases with no gene match: 17. The variable domain in full, with the rest retrieved from reference TRBV2 and TRBJ2-1, is EPEVTQTPSHQVTQMGQEVILRCVPISNHLYFYWYRQILGQKVEFLVSFYNNEISEKSEIFDDQFSVERPDGSNFTLKIRSTKLEDSAMYFCASTIRERGPTNYNEQFFGPGTRLTVL.

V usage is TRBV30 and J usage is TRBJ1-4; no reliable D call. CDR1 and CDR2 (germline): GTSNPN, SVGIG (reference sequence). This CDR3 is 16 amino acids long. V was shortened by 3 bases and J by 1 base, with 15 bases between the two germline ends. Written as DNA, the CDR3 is TGTGCCTGGAGACCCTACCACAAGGGAACTAATGAAAAACTGTTTTTT. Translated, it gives CAWRPYHKGTNEKLFF.

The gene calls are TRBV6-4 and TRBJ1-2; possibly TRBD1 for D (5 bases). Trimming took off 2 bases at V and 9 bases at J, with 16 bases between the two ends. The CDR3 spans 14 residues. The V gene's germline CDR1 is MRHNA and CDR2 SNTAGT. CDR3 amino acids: CASSDQAGSLSYTF. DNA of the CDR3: TGTGCCAGCAGTGACCAGGCAGGGTCTTTAAGCTACACCTTC.

As DNA, the CDR3 is TGTGCTAGTGGTTTGACGGTGGATACGCAGTATTTT. Its protein is CASGLTVDTQYF. V usage is TRBV12-5 and J usage is TRBJ2-3; no firm D call. Germline CDR1 reads LGHNT; CDR2 reads FRNRAP. V was shortened by 2 bases and J by 6 bases, with 6 bases between the two germline ends. There are 12 residues in the CDR3.

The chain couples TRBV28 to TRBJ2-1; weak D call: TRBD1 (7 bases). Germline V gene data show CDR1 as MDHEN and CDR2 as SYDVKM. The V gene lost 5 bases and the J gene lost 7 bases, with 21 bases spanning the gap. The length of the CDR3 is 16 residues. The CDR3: CASSLRGTAPKNEQFF. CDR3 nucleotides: TGTGCCAGCAGTCTCCGGGGGACAGCACCCAAAAATGAGCAGTTCTTC.

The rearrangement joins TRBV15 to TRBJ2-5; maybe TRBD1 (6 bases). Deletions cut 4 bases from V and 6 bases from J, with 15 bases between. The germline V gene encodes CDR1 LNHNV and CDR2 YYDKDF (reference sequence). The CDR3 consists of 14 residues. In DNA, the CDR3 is TGTGCCACCAGCACAGGACAGCCTGTGAAGACCCAGTACTTC. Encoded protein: CATSTGQPVKTQYF.

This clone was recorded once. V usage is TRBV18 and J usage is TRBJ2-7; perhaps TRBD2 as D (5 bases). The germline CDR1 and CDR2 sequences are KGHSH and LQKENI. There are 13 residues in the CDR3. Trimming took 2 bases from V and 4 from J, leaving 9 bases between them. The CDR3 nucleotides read TGTGCCAGCTCACCAGGCCCGGGATACGAGCAGTACTTC. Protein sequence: CASSPGPGYEQYF. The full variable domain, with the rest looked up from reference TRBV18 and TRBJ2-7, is NAGVMQNPRHLVRRRGQEARLRCSPMKGHSHVYWYRQLPEEGLKFMVYLQKENIIDESGMPKERFSAEFPKEGPSILRIQQVVRGDSAAYFCASSPGPGYEQYFGPGTRLTVT.

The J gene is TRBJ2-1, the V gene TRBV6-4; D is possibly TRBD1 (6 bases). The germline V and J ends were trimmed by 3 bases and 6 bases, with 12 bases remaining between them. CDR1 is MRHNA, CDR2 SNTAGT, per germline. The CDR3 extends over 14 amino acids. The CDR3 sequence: CASSEVGGFNEQFF. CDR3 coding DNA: TGTGCCAGCAGTGAGGTAGGGGGTTTCAATGAGCAGTTCTTC.

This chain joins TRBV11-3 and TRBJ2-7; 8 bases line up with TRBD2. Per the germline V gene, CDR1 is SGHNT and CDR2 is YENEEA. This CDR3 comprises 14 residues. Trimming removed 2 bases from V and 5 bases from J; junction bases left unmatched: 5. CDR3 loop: CASSLTGTRNEQYF. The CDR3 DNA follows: TGTGCCAGCAGCTTAACCGGGACTAGAAACGAGCAGTACTTC.